These 31 T cell receptor beta chains were all obtained from the same sample, sequenced in a study of beta chain features in type 1 diabetes. Reverse transcribing all isolated RNA meant expressed TCRB transcripts were sequenced. The table came from immunoSEQ multiplex PCR; TCRdb's copy has only in-frame clones and leaves some out. The sample carries fewer than 350,000 clones, about 20% recorded once. Sequencing was carried out using naive CD4+ T cells from blood. These receptors were obtained from a woman aged 18 to 35 in good health.

This chain links TRBV7-8 with TRBJ2-7; D may be TRBD2 (5 bases). This CDR3 is built from 13 residues. V was shortened by 2 bases and J by 7 bases, with 12 bases between the two germline ends. CDR1 SGHVS and CDR2 FQNEAQ come from the germline V gene. The CDR3 is CASSLNREREQYF. The CDR3 DNA is TGTGCCAGCAGCTTAAATCGGGAACGGGAGCAGTACTTC.

The chain joins TRBV6-6 to TRBJ2-3; D unclear. Looked up from germline, CDR1 is MNHNY and CDR2 is SVGAGI (reference sequence). The CDR3 totals 11 residues. Trimming took 6 bases from V and 5 from J, leaving 6 bases between them. CDR3 in DNA: TGTGCCAGCAGCACTCAAGATACGCAGTATTTT. This encodes CASSTQDTQYF.

The chain links TRBV9 to TRBJ2-3, with 14 bases lining up with TRBD2. The CDR3 has 18 residues. Unmatched junction bases numbered 13, after V lost 5 bases and J lost 5 bases. Germline V CDR1 and CDR2: SGDLS, YYNGEE. CDR3 region: CASSAMGTSGGARDTQYF. CDR3 sequence (DNA): TGTGCCAGCAGTGCAATGGGGACTAGCGGGGGTGCGAGAGATACGCAGTATTTT.

The CDR3 loop reads CASSVSSGRAYEQYF. The CDR3 DNA reads as TGTGCCAGCAGCGTCTCTAGCGGGAGGGCCTACGAGCAGTACTTC. The chain joins TRBV11-2 to TRBJ2-7; TRBD2 matches at 12 bases. The CDR3 runs 15 residues. V dropped 5 bases and J dropped 2; count of bases not matched to a gene: 4. CDR1 is SGHAT and CDR2 is FQNNGV in the germline V gene.

This chain joins TRBV25-1 and TRBJ2-1; possibly TRBD1 for D (6 bases). Per the germline V gene, CDR1 is MGHDK and CDR2 is SYGVNS. The CDR3 is 18 amino acids. Trimming stripped 4 bases from V and 0 bases from J, with 19 bases between. CDR3 in amino acids: CASSGDLGQFSSYNEQFF. The DNA for the CDR3 is TGTGCCAGCAGTGGGGACCTTGGACAGTTCAGCTCCTACAATGAGCAGTTCTTC.

The chain links TRBV7-2 to TRBJ2-3; D might be TRBD2 (5 bases). Deletions cut 1 base from V and 0 bases from J, with 8 bases between. Germline-derived CDR1 and CDR2 are SGHTA and FQGNSA. The CDR3 has 15 residues. CDR3 sequence: CASSLVGVSTDTQYF. DNA for the CDR3: TGTGCCAGCAGCTTAGTGGGAGTGAGCACAGATACGCAGTATTTT.

This chain joins TRBV6-5 and TRBJ2-3; D gene unclear. Germline loops: CDR1 MNHEY, CDR2 SVGAGI. Trimming took 6 bases from V and 2 from J, leaving 12 bases between them. This CDR3 region has 14 residues. CDR3 nucleotide sequence: TGTGCCAGCAGCTCTAGAGGAGTCACAGATACGCAGTATTTT. This sequence encodes CASSSRGVTDTQYF.

This clone was counted only a few times. Distinct nucleotide sequences in the sample also encode this CDR3. The chain links TRBV7-2 to TRBJ2-3, with 10 bases identical to TRBD2. V shed 2 bases and J 3 bases; nucleotides not matched to a gene: 2. CDR1 is SGHTA and CDR2 is FQGNSA in the germline V gene. The CDR3 has 15 residues. CDR3 sequence reads: CASSLLAGGTDTQYF. Here the CDR3 DNA reads TGTGCCAGCAGCTTATTAGCGGGGGGAACAGATACGCAGTATTTT. Using reference TRBV7-2 and TRBJ2-3 for the parts outside the CDR3, the full variable domain is GAGVSQSPSNKVTEKGKDVELRCDPISGHTALYWYRQSLGQGLEFLIYFQGNSAPDKSGLPSDRFSAERTGGSVSTLTIQRTQQEDSAVYLCASSLLAGGTDTQYFGPGTRLTVL.

The chain links TRBV14 to TRBJ2-7, with 7 bases fitting TRBD1. The V gene end was trimmed by 1 base and the J gene end by 9 bases; junction bases not matched to a gene: 12. The CDR3 is made up of 15 amino acids. Germline loops: CDR1 SGHDN, CDR2 FVKESK. The CDR3 nucleotides are TGTGCCAGCAGCCAAGTTGGCGCAGGGGGAAGGAGGCAGTACTTC. Protein: CASSQVGAGGRRQYF.

The sample holds a few counts of this clone. The genes are TRBV7-2 and TRBJ2-1, with 8 bases identical to TRBD2. Losses at the gene ends were 7 bases for V and 4 bases for J; bases not matched to a gene: 6. CDR3 length: 14 amino acids. Germline CDR1 is SGHTA and CDR2 is FQGNSA. The CDR3 DNA reads as TGTGCCAGCAACCCGGGACTAGTTTACAATGAGCAGTTCTTC. Its protein is CASNPGLVYNEQFF.

The table lists this clone with a few counts. This sequence joins TRBV27 and TRBJ2-1, with TRBD2 identical over 14 bases. CDR3 length equals 19 residues. V gave up 5 bases and J gave up 4 bases; unmatched junction bases: 13. CDR1 is MNHEY and CDR2 is SMNVEV in the germline V gene (reference sequence). CDR3 residues: CASSLWGLAGEKIYNEQFF. DNA for the CDR3: TGTGCCAGCAGTCTATGGGGACTAGCGGGAGAGAAGATTTACAATGAGCAGTTCTTC.

This clone was picked up a small number of times. This chain uses TRBV4-1 with TRBJ2-1; D might be TRBD2 (5 bases). The CDR3 covers 15 residues. The V end was cut by 0 bases, the J end by 4 bases, with 10 bases between. CDR1 and CDR2 (germline): MGHRA, YSYEKL. CDR3 residues: CASSQEVGLYNEQFF. In DNA, the CDR3 is TGCGCCAGCAGCCAAGAGGTCGGACTGTACAATGAGCAGTTCTTC.

The chain couples TRBV4-3 to TRBJ2-7, with 9 positions matching TRBD1. Per germline, CDR1 LGHNA and CDR2 YSLEER. V was pared by 3 bases and J by 7 bases, with 7 bases of the junction left unmatched. This CDR3 contains 14 residues. Here the CDR3 reads CASSQEQGAGEQYF. CDR3 bases: TGCGCCAGCAGCCAGGAACAGGGGGCTGGAGAGCAGTACTTC.

The chain links TRBV5-1 to TRBJ2-3, with a tentative D call TRBD2 (5 bases). The CDR3 sequence is 13 residues long. The V end lost 4 bases, the J end lost 7 bases, and 13 bases lay between the germline ends. Germline CDR1 reads SGHRS; CDR2 reads YFSETQ. This chain's CDR3 is CASSRGLPNTQYF. CDR3 DNA sequence: TGCGCCAGCAGCCGCGGACTTCCAAATACGCAGTATTTT.

This clone was observed a handful of times. The chain has TRBV27 and TRBJ2-4; the D gene is possibly TRBD1 (6 bases). Germline V lookup: CDR1 MNHEY, CDR2 SMNVEV (reference sequence). Trimming shortened V by 3 bases and J by 3 bases, and 15 bases separated the two germline ends. CDR3 size: 16 residues. CDR3 sequence: CASSFLFRGGKNIQYF. DNA for the CDR3: TGTGCCAGCAGTTTCTTGTTCAGGGGTGGCAAAAACATTCAGTACTTC.

The J gene is TRBJ1-1, the V gene TRBV30, with D possibly TRBD1 on 6 matching bases. V was cut by 2 bases and J by 0 bases, with 13 bases left in between. This CDR3 region has 15 residues. CDR1 and CDR2 from the germline V gene are GTSNPN and SVGIG (reference sequence). This CDR3 reads CAWSSIRGMNTEAFF. In DNA form, the CDR3 reads TGTGCCTGGAGTTCGATCAGGGGAATGAACACTGAAGCTTTCTTT.

This clone was detected a few times. The chain employs TRBV15 and TRBJ2-7; D is possibly TRBD2 (6 bases). Trimming took 5 bases from V and 1 from J, leaving 15 bases between them. The CDR3 runs 15 residues. Germline V gives CDR1 LNHNV, CDR2 YYDKDF (reference sequence). DNA for the CDR3: TGTGCCACCAGCGGGGGACTGGACCCTTCCTACGAGCAGTACTTC. Its protein product is CATSGGLDPSYEQYF.

The rearrangement links TRBV2 to TRBJ2-5; no firm D call. This CDR3 region has 11 residues. Germline CDR1 is SNHLY and CDR2 is FYNNEI. The V and J ends lost 9 bases and 0 bases respectively, with 5 bases between them. CDR3 region: CASMYQETQYF. As DNA, the CDR3 is TGTGCCAGTATGTACCAAGAGACCCAGTACTTC.

V and J are TRBV5-6 and TRBJ2-7, with 10 bases that match TRBD2. The ends lost 2 bases at V and 5 bases at J; junction bases unmatched: 7. The CDR3 loop spans 15 amino acids. CDR1 is SGHDT, CDR2 YYEEEE, per germline. Here the CDR3 reads CASSLLAGGFHEQYF. The CDR3 DNA sequence: TGTGCCAGCAGCTTATTAGCGGGAGGCTTCCACGAGCAGTACTTC.

The chain is built from TRBV29-1 and TRBJ1-1; 8 bases are a match to TRBD1. The CDR3 is 12 residues long. The V segment lost 7 bases and the J segment 4 bases; nucleotides outside the gene matches: 5. The germline CDR1 and CDR2 sequences are SQVTM and ANQGSEA. The CDR3 DNA reads TGCAGCGGCTTACAGGGGGGCACTGAAGCTTTCTTT. This encodes CSGLQGGTEAFF. Full variable domain (outside the CDR3, taken from reference TRBV29-1 and TRBJ1-1): SAVISQKPSRDICQRGTSLTIQCQVDSQVTMMFWYRQQPGQSLTLIATANQGSEATYESGFVIDKFPISRPNLTFSTLTVSNMSPEDSSIYLCSGLQGGTEAFFGQGTRLTVV.

The chain recombines TRBV7-2 with TRBJ1-4, with D possibly being TRBD1 (5 bases). The CDR3 is 15 residues long. The V gene's germline CDR1 is SGHTA and CDR2 FQGNSA. Trimming cost V 3 bases and J 7 bases, with 15 bases left between them. CDR3 coding DNA: TGTGCCAGCAGCTTTCCGAGGAGGGGTGGTGAAAAACTGTTTTTT. Encoded protein: CASSFPRRGGEKLFF.

The gene calls are TRBV9 and TRBJ2-5; TRBD2 matches 8 bases. This CDR3 region has 16 residues. Trimming took 1 base from V and 2 from J; bases not matched to a gene: 7. Germline values: CDR1 SGDLS, CDR2 YYNGEE. The CDR3 sequence is CASSVRPSGLQETQYF. The CDR3 region has the DNA TGTGCCAGCAGCGTACGGCCTAGCGGGCTTCAAGAGACCCAGTACTTC.

This clone was detected only a few times. V is TRBV11-2 and J is TRBJ2-7; 7 bases line up with TRBD1. The V and J ends lost 7 bases and 0 bases, in that order; junction bases with no gene match: 6. Germline values: CDR1 SGHAT, CDR2 FQNNGV. CDR3 size: 14 residues. CDR3 DNA sequence: TGTGCCAGCATATTACAGGGGTCCTCCTACGAGCAGTACTTC. Its protein is CASILQGSSYEQYF.

There are a few counts of this clone. The gene calls are TRBV30 and TRBJ2-5, with TRBD1 matching over 9 bases. The J call may be in error: the DNA end matches TRBJ2-7 better. The CDR3 runs 14 residues. Germline CDR1 GTSNPN, CDR2 SVGIG (reference sequence). CDR3 bases: TGTGCCTGGAGTTTACCGGGACAGGGCTACGAGCAGTACTTC. Amino acid sequence: CAWSLPGQGYEQYF.

This clone has just a few counts. The chain employs TRBV25-1 and TRBJ2-2, with 12 bases lining up with TRBD1. Germline CDR1 MGHDK, CDR2 SYGVNS. V dropped 4 bases and J dropped 3; count of bases not matched to a gene: 6. The CDR3 sequence is 17 residues long. The CDR3 coding sequence is TGTGCCAGCAGTGGGGGACAGGGGGCCGGTGACACCGGGGAGCTGTTTTTT. Translation gives CASSGGQGAGDTGELFF.

This clone was seen a few times. J is TRBJ2-5 and V is TRBV7-6, with 9 bases that match TRBD2. V lost 3 bases to trimming and J lost 3 bases; unmatched junction nucleotides: 8. Germline V lookup: CDR1 SGHVS, CDR2 FNYEAQ. The CDR3 consists of 16 residues. The CDR3 region has the DNA TGTGCCAGCAGCTTTATCCGGGCTAGCGGGAAAGAGACCCAGTACTTC. Protein product: CASSFIRASGKETQYF.

V gene TRBV9 combines with J gene TRBJ2-5; TRBD2 agrees at 8 bases. Looked up from germline, CDR1 is SGDLS and CDR2 is YYNGEE. The trim removed 0 bases at V and 1 base at J, leaving 5 bases unmatched. This CDR3 contains 16 residues. CDR3 in amino acids: CASSVGSGGTQETQYF. The DNA of the CDR3 is TGTGCCAGCAGCGTAGGGTCGGGGGGGACCCAAGAGACCCAGTACTTC. Looking up the rest from reference TRBV9 and TRBJ2-5 gives the full variable domain: DSGVTQTPKHLITATGQRVTLRCSPRSGDLSVYWYQQSLDQGLQFLIQYYNGEERAKGNILERFSAQQFPDLHSELNLSSLELGDSALYFCASSVGSGGTQETQYFGPGTRLLVL.

CDR3 bases: TGTGCCAGCAGCTTCGGGGGGGAACAAGAGACCCAGTACTTC. This gives the protein CASSFGGEQETQYF. V and J are TRBV5-6 and TRBJ2-5, with 8 nucleotides matching TRBD2. The CDR3 runs to 14 residues. V shed 2 bases, J shed 2 bases, and the junction held 2 bases outside the gene matches. Germline values: CDR1 SGHDT, CDR2 YYEEEE. The full variable domain, in which reference TRBV5-6 and TRBJ2-5 provide the parts outside the CDR3, is DAGVTQSPTHLIKTRGQQVTLRCSPKSGHDTVSWYQQALGQGPQFIFQYYEEEERQRGNFPDRFSGHQFPNYSSELNVNALLLGDSALYLCASSFGGEQETQYFGPGTRLLVL.

This clone has just a few counts. This chain links TRBV10-3 with TRBJ2-5; D may be TRBD2 (6 bases). V lost 3 bases to trimming and J lost 5 bases, with 10 bases between them. The germline gives CDR1 ENHRY, CDR2 SYGVKD. The CDR3 runs to 13 residues. The CDR3 loop reads CAISELARETQYF. The CDR3 DNA reads as TGTGCCATCAGTGAACTAGCACGGGAGACCCAGTACTTC.

This clone was seen more than once but under ten times. The chain links TRBV9 to TRBJ2-2, with 15 bases lining up with TRBD2. The germline V gene has CDR1 SGDLS and CDR2 YYNGEE. This CDR3 contains 15 residues. V lost 7 bases to trimming and J lost 7 bases; unmatched junction nucleotides: 5. For the CDR3, the DNA is TGTGCCAGCGGACTAGCGGGGGGGGTTATCGGGGAGCTGTTTTTT. Translating it yields CASGLAGGVIGELFF.

This clone was seen a handful of times. J is TRBJ1-1 and V is TRBV6-5; D uncertain. Germline V gene data show CDR1 as MNHEY and CDR2 as SVGAGI. The germline V and J ends were trimmed by 11 bases and 6 bases, with 19 bases remaining between them. This CDR3 comprises 13 residues. In DNA form, the CDR3 reads TGTGCCGTTGGGAGTAGGAGGAGAGCTGAAGCTTTCTTT. As protein: CAVGSRRRAEAFF.